This T cell receptor beta chain emerged from a study of Ad26.COV2.S vaccination and SARS-CoV-2 variants. Study-level information: Donor allocation was to the COV1001 Ad26.COV2.S trial arm.

Remarks on this clone: Its matching antigen is unknown. Other DNA variants within this sample encode the same CDR3.

Treatment indicated: roughly 20 received Ad26.COV2.S at low or high dose, single or two shots; 5 received placebo; per-sample allocation not given. The study sampled participants on day 63 after the first vaccine or placebo injection. The study used a vaccine consisting of an Ad26 vector that expressed Wuhan-strain SARS-CoV-2 spike. TCRdb's copy holds only in-frame clones and misses some; the assay was immunoSEQ multiplex PCR. The sample includes some 320,000 clones, around 85% seen only once; the top ten take approximately 2.1%. Findings and limits, study-wide: Placebo recipients and vaccine recipients were similar in non-spike TCR breadth.

V dropped 3 bases and J dropped 4 bases, with 4 bases sitting between them. The length of the CDR3 is 11 residues. The sample was peripheral blood, taken in a trial of Ad26.COV2.S vaccine versus placebo. This chain uses TRBV12-3 or TRBV12-4 with TRBJ2-7; D is unclear. The clonotype comes from a person aged 18-60 years who received the Ad26.COV2.S COVID-19 vaccine or a placebo. This CDR3 reads CASSFSYEQYF. As DNA, the CDR3 is TGTGCCAGCAGTTTCTCTTACGAGCAGTACTTC.